These 13 T cell receptor beta chains were sequenced from one sample in a study of metastatic and nonmetastatic thyroid tumors. Nobody among the patients had been given any treatment before thyroid surgery. Using MiXCR, TCRdb re-called clones from the PCR reads. The sample shows 9,000 to 10,000 clones, about a tenth of them seen only once. The sequencing sample was made of tumor tissue. The receptors were sampled from a female donor with papillary thyroid cancer or a benign thyroid nodule (not recorded which). Some clones in this sample may be carry-over from other donors' samples.

This clone was recorded at least ten times. The J gene is TRBJ2-3, the V gene TRBV7-3; tentatively, D is TRBD1 (6 bases). Germline lookup yields CDR1 SGHTA and CDR2 FQGTGA. The V end lost 5 bases, the J end lost 4 bases, and 16 bases lay between the germline ends. This CDR3 comprises 15 residues. The DNA of the CDR3 is TGTGCCAGCAGCCCGAGTGGGGGCCGGCCAGATACGCAGTATTTT. It encodes CASSPSGGRPDTQYF.

This clone was detected ten times or more. The chain recombines TRBV5-8 with TRBJ2-3, with D possibly being TRBD1 (6 bases). The germline V and J ends were trimmed by 1 base and 2 bases, with 11 bases remaining between them. The CDR3 covers 15 residues. Germline-derived CDR1 and CDR2 are SGHTS and YDEGEE. The CDR3 region is CASSLYRAFTDTQYF. The CDR3 DNA reads TGTGCCAGCAGCTTGTACAGGGCCTTCACAGATACGCAGTATTTT.

This clone has at least ten counts. Different DNA sequences within this sample yield the same CDR3. The chain combines TRBV2 with TRBJ2-1; tentative D call: TRBD2 (7 bases). V lost 5 bases to trimming and J lost 0 bases, with 17 bases between them. The CDR3 loop spans 17 amino acids. Looked up from germline, CDR1 is SNHLY and CDR2 is FYNNEI. CDR3 in amino acids: CASSRLAGADSYNEQFF. DNA of the CDR3: TGTGCCAGCAGTAGACTGGCGGGGGCCGACTCCTACAATGAGCAGTTCTTC.

By its share, this clone is medium-sized (0.01 to 0.1%). This chain links TRBV6-1 with TRBJ2-4; tentatively, D is TRBD1 (6 bases). The CDR3 is 13 residues long. Deletions cut 4 bases from V and 3 bases from J, with 7 bases between. The germline V gene encodes CDR1 MNHNS and CDR2 SASEGT. The CDR3 coding sequence is TGTGCCAGCAGTGGGACAGACAAAAACATTCAGTACTTC. Its protein product is CASSGTDKNIQYF.

This clone showed up many times. V and J are TRBV30 and TRBJ1-1, with D maybe TRBD1 (6 bases). V was pared by 2 bases and J by 5 bases, with 15 bases between. Germline loops: CDR1 GTSNPN, CDR2 SVGIG (reference sequence). This CDR3 is built from 14 residues. The CDR3 nucleotides read TGTGCCTGGAGTCATGGAGTACAGGGTACTGAAGCTTTCTTT. Translating it yields CAWSHGVQGTEAFF.

The sample holds many counts of this clone. The J gene is TRBJ1-1, the V gene TRBV7-9, with 8 bases identical to TRBD1. The germline CDR1 and CDR2 sequences are SEHNR and FQNEAQ (reference sequence). The CDR3 length is 20 residues. After removal of 3 bases from V and 3 bases from J, the junction contained 21 bases not matched to a gene. The CDR3 region is CASSFHEVILQGVGDTEAFF. The CDR3 nucleotides are TGTGCCAGCAGCTTTCACGAAGTCATATTACAGGGGGTCGGGGACACTGAAGCTTTCTTT.

The CDR3 DNA sequence: TGTGCCAGCAGCCGGGACGGACATCCCTCTAGCTATGGCTACACCTTC. Amino acid sequence: CASSRDGHPSSYGYTF. The V call is TRBV12-3 or TRBV12-4, the J call TRBJ1-2, with D possibly TRBD1 on 5 matching bases. This CDR3 is built from 16 residues. Trimming shortened V by 6 bases and J by 4 bases, and 21 bases separated the two germline ends.

The chain recombines TRBV2 with TRBJ1-5, with TRBD1 identical over 11 bases. Germline CDR1 and CDR2: SNHLY and FYNNEI. The V and J ends lost 8 bases and 0 bases, in that order; junction bases with no gene match: 15. The CDR3 has 19 residues. In DNA, the CDR3 is TGTGCCAGCCGTGCAGGGGACAGGGGGAGGTCTTATAGCAATCAGCCCCAGCATTTT. This sequence encodes CASRAGDRGRSYSNQPQHF.

This clone has a count of ten or more. The chain has TRBV20-1 and TRBJ2-2, with D perhaps given as TRBD1 or TRBD2 (5 bases each). CDR3 length: 14 amino acids. From germline, CDR1 is DFQATT and CDR2 SNEGSKA (reference sequence). Deletions cut 6 bases from V and 10 bases from J, with 21 bases between. CDR3 amino acids: CSANARDGGKELFF. The CDR3 nucleotides are TGCAGTGCAAATGCAAGGGACGGAGGCAAGGAGCTGTTTTTT.

This clone was recorded many times. The V gene is TRBV4-1, the J gene TRBJ1-2; D remains ambiguous. Trimming left V 0 bases short and J 3 bases short, with 11 bases between. The CDR3 has 15 amino acids. Germline assignment: CDR1 MGHRA and CDR2 YSYEKL. DNA for the CDR3: TGCGCCAGCAGCCAAGATTTTCCGAGAGACTATGGCTACACCTTC. It encodes CASSQDFPRDYGYTF.

This clone was recorded at least ten times. The J gene is TRBJ2-3, the V gene TRBV29-1, with no clear D. Germline V CDR1 and CDR2: SQVTM, ANQGSEA. V was shortened by 3 bases and J by 1 base, with 11 bases between the two germline ends. The CDR3 contains 14 residues. The CDR3 DNA sequence: TGCAGCGTTGATGTGGGCTGGGGCACAGATACGCAGTATTTT. Residues: CSVDVGWGTDTQYF.

Many counts were recorded for this clone. The chain couples TRBV4-1 to TRBJ1-4; TRBD1 matches at 7 bases. V was pared by 3 bases and J by 5 bases, with 3 bases of the junction left unmatched. Germline CDR1 reads MGHRA; CDR2 reads YSYEKL. This CDR3 has 14 amino acids. In DNA, the CDR3 is TGCGCCAGCAGCCACTGGGGACAGAATGAAAAACTGTTTTTT. It is translated as CASSHWGQNEKLFF.

The chain couples TRBV20-1 to TRBJ2-2; 9 bases match TRBD1. Germline CDR1 and CDR2: DFQATT and SNEGSKA (reference sequence). The length of the CDR3 is 14 residues. Unmatched junction bases numbered 1, after V lost 1 base and J lost 4 bases. The CDR3 nucleotides read TGCAGTGCTAGAGGGACAGGGGCCACCGGGGAGCTGTTTTTT. This codes for CSARGTGATGELFF.